A selection of T cell receptor beta chains follows, all from one sample in a study of blood T cell repertoires in COVID-19. Only in-frame clones appear in the TCRdb table, and some are missing; sequencing was by immunoSEQ multiplex PCR. The sample lists around 140,000 clones, 80% to 90% occurring once. The specimen was peripheral blood. The receptors derive from a man aged 45-65 years with active COVID-19. Each CDR3 is given with its conserved first and last residue.

TRBV6-4 CASSPQGAVAGELFF
TRBV27 CASSPRTGTEAFF
TRBV12-2 CASRSTLQETQYF
TRBV5-1 CASAWEGNYGYTF
TRBV5-4 CASSLADWDSPLHF
TRBV19 CASNPTGLTEAFF
TRBV3-1/TRBV3-2 CASSQKRQGNTEAFF
TRBV29-1 CSAPTSGVQETQYF
TRBV5-5 CASSFRGEQYF
TRBV10-3 CAISESMDSSYGYTF
TRBV21-1 CASSKLTGPLGKVTQYF
TRBV13 CASRTQGVVYEQYF
TRBV18 CASSPPVGTGSYNEQFF
TRBV18 CASSPRWDRDGSPLHF
TRBV23-1 CASSQLPGSQDPYEQYF
TRBV5-1 CASSLAQPDNEQFF
TRBV5-1 CASSHSRDRGTEAFF
TRBV18 CASSPTGAFSYEQYF
TRBV11-2 CASSLNTGRGYTF
TRBV30 CAWSTERRYGYTF
TRBV2 CASRQTLLGGGGPDTQYF
TRBV30 CAWGTGGPEYF
TRBV7-9 CASSLADYSPLHF
TRBV19 CASSPRQGATYEQYF
TRBV7-2 CASSLRTITDTQYF
TRBV29-1 CSAMTGGSTDTQYF
TRBV19 CASFRGQGLTGELFF
TRBV6-5 CASSQGTGQNTEAFF
TRBV6-5 CASSIIVGSEQFF
TRBV10-3 CAIARGFQETQYF
TRBV3-1/TRBV3-2 CASGRGAPDTQYF
TRBV9 CASSKQPIGQYTEAFF
TRBV3-1/TRBV3-2 CASSQDSGGTYNEQFF
TRBV14 CASSQEEETWGLTDTQYF
TRBV7-3 CASSPQTGEVRDTVNQPQHF
TRBV11-3 CASSSGQQNSPLHF
TRBV7-8 CASRKTGSDAEAFF
TRBV4-1 CASSQDLEDRPYNEQFF
TRBV5-8 CASSFDRGERAFF
TRBV11-2 CASSYGLKETQYF
TRBV5-6 CASSLGLAGVSYEQYF
TRBV11-2 CASSLYLNEKLFF
TRBV11-2 CASSLVPGGAENEQFF
TRBV6-1 CASSEMSGTLDTQYF
TRBV7-9 CASTTTGGSGNTIYF